This T cell receptor beta chain emerged from a study of blood T cell repertoires in COVID-19. Study-wide background: The analysed material was cDNA or gDNA that came from T cells, B-cell-depleted T cells, or PBMCs.

Methods used by the authors: Reference gene primer amplification gave estimated nucleated cell counts. This table comes from immunoSEQ multiplex PCR, and its TCRdb copy is limited to in-frame clones, with some not included. From that table come the V and J calls and clone size; the DNA was used to work out D and trimming. The sample records about 220,000 clones, approximately 85% being singletons. The CDR3 spans 18 residues. V was shortened by 3 bases and J by 3 bases, with 25 bases between the two germline ends. Germline CDR1 reads SGDLS; CDR2 reads YYNGEE. This clone occurred a few times. The source material was peripheral blood. V and J are TRBV9 and TRBJ2-7; TRBD2 is a possible D gene (6 bases). This receptor was taken from a woman in her 70s with COVID-19, enrolled during active disease. The CDR3 sequence is CASSANRLVPRRSYEQYF. The DNA of the CDR3 is TGTGCCAGCAGCGCGAACCGACTAGTCCCTAGGAGGAGCTACGAGCAGTACTTC.